This T cell receptor (beta chain) derives from a study of T cell repertoires in cytomegalovirus infection. Across the whole study: HLA-B-restricted CMV epitopes that are well studied, plus recently identified HLA-C-restricted ones, were used by the study. Public TCR beta signatures provided an indication of both CMV infection and a matching HLA type.

MiXCR, run by TCRdb on the reads, gives a single entry per CDR3 protein. The table shows roughly 500,000 distinct CDR3 sequences, with about 33% occurring only once. Note on this clonotype: What it binds is not known.

Trimming took off 1 base at V and 3 bases at J, with 13 bases between the two ends. Germline-derived CDR1 and CDR2 are MGHRA and YSYEKL. This CDR3 is 15 amino acids long. Study results and caveats: Clonotypes of TCR beta that were HLA-C-restricted and CMV-specific dominated the ex vivo response. Using cumulative public TCR beta family frequency, the authors identified those who carried CMV together with the relevant HLA.

The rearrangement links TRBV4-1 to TRBJ2-7, with a possible D match to TRBD1 (5 bases). The sample here was cultured PBMCs, taken from culture after CMV antigen stimulation. This sequence originates from a human donor in good health (CMV status not recorded). Some clones in this sample may be carry-over from other donors' samples. DNA of the CDR3: TGCGCCAGCAGCCAAGTGGGGCAGGGTGTCTACGAGCAGTACTTC. This translates into CASSQVGQGVYEQYF.